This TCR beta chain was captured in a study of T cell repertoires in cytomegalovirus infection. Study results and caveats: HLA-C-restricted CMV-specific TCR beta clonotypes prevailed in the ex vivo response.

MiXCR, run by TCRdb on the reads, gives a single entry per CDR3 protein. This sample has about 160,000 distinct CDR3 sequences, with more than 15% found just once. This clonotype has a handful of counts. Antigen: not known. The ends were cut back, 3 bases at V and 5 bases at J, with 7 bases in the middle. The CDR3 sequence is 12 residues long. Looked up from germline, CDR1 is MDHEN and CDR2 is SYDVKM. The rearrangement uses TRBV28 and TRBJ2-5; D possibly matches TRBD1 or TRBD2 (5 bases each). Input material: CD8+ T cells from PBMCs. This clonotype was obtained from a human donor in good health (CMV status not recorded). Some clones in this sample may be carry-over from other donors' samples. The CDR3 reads CASSFREETQYF. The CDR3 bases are TGTGCCAGCAGTTTCAGGGAGGAGACCCAGTACTTC.